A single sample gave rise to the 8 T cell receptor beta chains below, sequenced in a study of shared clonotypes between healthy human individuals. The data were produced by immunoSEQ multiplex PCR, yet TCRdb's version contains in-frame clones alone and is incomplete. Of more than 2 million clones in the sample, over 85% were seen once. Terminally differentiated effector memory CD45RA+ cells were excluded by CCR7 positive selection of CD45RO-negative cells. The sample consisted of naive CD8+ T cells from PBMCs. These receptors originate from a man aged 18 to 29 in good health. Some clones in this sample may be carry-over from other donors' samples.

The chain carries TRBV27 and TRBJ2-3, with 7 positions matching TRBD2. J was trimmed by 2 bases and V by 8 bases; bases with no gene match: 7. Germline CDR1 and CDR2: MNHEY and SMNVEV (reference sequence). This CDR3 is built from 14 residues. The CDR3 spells CASGGGRTTDTQYF. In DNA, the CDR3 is TGTGCCAGCGGGGGGGGACGAACCACAGATACGCAGTATTTT.

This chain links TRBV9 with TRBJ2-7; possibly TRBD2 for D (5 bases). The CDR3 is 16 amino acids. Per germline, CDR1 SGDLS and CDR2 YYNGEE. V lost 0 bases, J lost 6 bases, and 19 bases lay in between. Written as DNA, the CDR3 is TGTGCCAGCAGCGTAGCGAGTGGAGGTTCGGGCGGCGAGCAGTACTTC. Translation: CASSVASGGSGGEQYF.

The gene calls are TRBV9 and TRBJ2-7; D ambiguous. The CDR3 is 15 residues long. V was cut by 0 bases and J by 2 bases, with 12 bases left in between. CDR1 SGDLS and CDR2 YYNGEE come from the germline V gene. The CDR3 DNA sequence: TGTGCCAGCAGCGTAGGGGTGTCCCCAACCTACGAGCAGTACTTC. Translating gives CASSVGVSPTYEQYF.

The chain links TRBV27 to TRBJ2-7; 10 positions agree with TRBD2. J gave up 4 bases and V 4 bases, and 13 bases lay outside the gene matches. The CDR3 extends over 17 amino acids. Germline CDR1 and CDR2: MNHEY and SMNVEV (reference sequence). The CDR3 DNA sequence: TGTGCCAGCAGTTCGTCTAAAAGCGGGAGGGGACTTTACGAGCAGTACTTC. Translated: CASSSSKSGRGLYEQYF.

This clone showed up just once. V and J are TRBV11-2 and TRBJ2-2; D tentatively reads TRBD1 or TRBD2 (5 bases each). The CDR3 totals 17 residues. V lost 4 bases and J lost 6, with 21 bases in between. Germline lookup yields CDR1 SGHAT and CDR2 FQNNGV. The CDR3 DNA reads TGTGCCAGCAGCTCACCGCACCGGGACCTAAAGCCCGGGGAGCTGTTTTTT. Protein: CASSSPHRDLKPGELFF.

CDR3: CASSFDRVETQYF. The CDR3, as DNA: TGTGCCAGCAGCTTTGACAGGGTGGAGACCCAGTACTTC. The chain is built from TRBV13 and TRBJ2-5; TRBD1 agrees at 7 bases. The CDR3 is 13 residues long. Germline assignment: CDR1 PRHDT and CDR2 FYEKMQ (reference sequence). The J segment lost 5 bases and the V segment lost 3 bases, leaving 3 bases of the junction unmatched. Complete variable domain (other parts from reference TRBV13 and TRBJ2-5): AAGVIQSPRHLIKEKRETATLKCYPIPRHDTVYWYQQGPGQDPQFLISFYEKMQSDKGSIPDRFSAQQFSDYHSELNMSSLELGDSALYFCASSFDRVETQYFGPGTRLLVL.

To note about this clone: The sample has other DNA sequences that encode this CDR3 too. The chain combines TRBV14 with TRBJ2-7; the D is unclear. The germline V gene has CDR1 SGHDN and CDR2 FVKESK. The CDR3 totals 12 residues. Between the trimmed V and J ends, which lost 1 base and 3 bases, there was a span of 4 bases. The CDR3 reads CASSQVLYEQYF. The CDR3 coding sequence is TGTGCCAGCAGCCAAGTACTCTACGAGCAGTACTTC.

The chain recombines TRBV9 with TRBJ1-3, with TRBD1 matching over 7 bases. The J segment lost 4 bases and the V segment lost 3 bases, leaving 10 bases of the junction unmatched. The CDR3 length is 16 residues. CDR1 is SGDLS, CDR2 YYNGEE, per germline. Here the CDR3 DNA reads TGTGCCAGCAGCGCCCTAACCGGGACAGCAGGAAACACCATATATTTT. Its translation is CASSALTGTAGNTIYF.